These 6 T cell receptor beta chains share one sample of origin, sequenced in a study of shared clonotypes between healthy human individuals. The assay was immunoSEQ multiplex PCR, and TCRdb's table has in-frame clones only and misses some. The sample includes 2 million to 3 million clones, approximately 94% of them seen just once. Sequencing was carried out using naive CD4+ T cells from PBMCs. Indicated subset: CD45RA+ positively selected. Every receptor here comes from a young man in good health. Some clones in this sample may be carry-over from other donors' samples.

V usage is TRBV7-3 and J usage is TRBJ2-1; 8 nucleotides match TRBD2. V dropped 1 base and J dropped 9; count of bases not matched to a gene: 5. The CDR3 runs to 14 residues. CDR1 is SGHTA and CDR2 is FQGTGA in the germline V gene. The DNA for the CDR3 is TGTGCCAGCAGCTTAAGCAGCGGGAGAGGTGAGCAGTTCTTC. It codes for CASSLSSGRGEQFF.

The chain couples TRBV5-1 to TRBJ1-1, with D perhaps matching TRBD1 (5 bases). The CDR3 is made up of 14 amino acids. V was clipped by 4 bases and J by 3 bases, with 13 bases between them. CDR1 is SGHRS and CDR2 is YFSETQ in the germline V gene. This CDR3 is CASSRIPQDTEAFF. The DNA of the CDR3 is TGCGCCAGCAGCCGAATCCCACAGGACACTGAAGCTTTCTTT. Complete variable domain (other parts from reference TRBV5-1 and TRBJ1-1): KAGVTQTPRYLIKTRGQQVTLSCSPISGHRSVSWYQQTPGQGLQFLFEYFSETQRNKGNFPGRFSGRQFSNSRSEMNVSTLELGDSALYLCASSRIPQDTEAFFGQGTRLTVV.

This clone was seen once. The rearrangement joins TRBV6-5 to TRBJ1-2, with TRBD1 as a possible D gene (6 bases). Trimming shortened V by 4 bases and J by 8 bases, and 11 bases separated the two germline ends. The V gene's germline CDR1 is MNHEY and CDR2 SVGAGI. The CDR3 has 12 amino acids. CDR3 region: CASSSPTGGYTF. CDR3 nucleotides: TGTGCCAGCAGTTCTCCGACAGGCGGCTACACCTTC.

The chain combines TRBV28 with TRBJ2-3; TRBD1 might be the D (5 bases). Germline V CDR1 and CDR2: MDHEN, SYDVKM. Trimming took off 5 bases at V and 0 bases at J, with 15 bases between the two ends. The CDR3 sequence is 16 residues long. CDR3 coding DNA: TGTGCCAGCAGTAAATCCGGACACCTTAGCACAGATACGCAGTATTTT. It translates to CASSKSGHLSTDTQYF.

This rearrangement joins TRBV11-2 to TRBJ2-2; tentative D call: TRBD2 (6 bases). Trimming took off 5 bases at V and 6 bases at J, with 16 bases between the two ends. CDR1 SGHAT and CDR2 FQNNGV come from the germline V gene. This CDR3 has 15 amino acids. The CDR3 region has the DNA TGTGCCAGCAGCCCCGGCGGGGTCGTCCCCGGGGAGCTGTTTTTT. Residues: CASSPGGVVPGELFF.

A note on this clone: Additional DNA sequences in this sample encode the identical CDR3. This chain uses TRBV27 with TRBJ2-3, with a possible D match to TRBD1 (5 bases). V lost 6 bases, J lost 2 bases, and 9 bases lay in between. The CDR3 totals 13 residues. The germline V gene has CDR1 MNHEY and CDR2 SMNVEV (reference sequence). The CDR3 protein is CASSRQSTDTQYF. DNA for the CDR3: TGTGCCAGCAGCAGACAGTCCACAGATACGCAGTATTTT.